Presented here are 29 T cell receptor beta chains from one specimen sequenced in a study of control samples from healthy donors and cancer patients. Produced via immunoSEQ multiplex PCR; TCRdb's table is partial and in-frame only. The sample includes about 110,000 clones, around 80% of them seen just once. Sequenced input: blood. The receptors shown here come from a man younger than 35 in good health.

The chain combines TRBV6-1 with TRBJ1-1; TRBD1 matches at 7 bases. Germline V gene data show CDR1 as MNHNS and CDR2 as SASEGT. With 2 bases clipped from V and 0 bases from J, the junction kept 3 bases outside the gene matches. This CDR3 has 15 residues. CDR3 protein: CASSEMGQMNTEAFF. Written as DNA, the CDR3 is TGTGCCAGCAGTGAAATGGGACAGATGAACACTGAAGCTTTCTTT.

The chain recombines TRBV19 with TRBJ1-2, with no clear D. V lost 3 bases and J 4 bases, leaving 12 bases between the germline ends. The germline V gene encodes CDR1 LNHDA and CDR2 SQIVND (reference sequence). The CDR3 contains 14 residues. CDR3 in amino acids: CASSMRTASYGYTF. CDR3 nucleotides: TGTGCCAGTAGTATGAGGACCGCGAGCTATGGCTACACCTTC.

Only one count was recorded for this clone. The rearrangement links TRBV30 to TRBJ1-2; D gene ambiguous. The germline V gene has CDR1 GTSNPN and CDR2 SVGIG (reference sequence). V was clipped by 5 bases and J by 5 bases, with 18 bases between them. This CDR3 has 14 amino acids. CDR3 region: CAWAPLADPYGYTF. The CDR3 nucleotides are TGTGCCTGGGCCCCCTTGGCAGACCCTTATGGCTACACCTTC.

The chain employs TRBV29-1 and TRBJ1-1, with no clear D. Trimming removed 6 bases from V and 2 bases from J, with 10 bases in between. The germline gives CDR1 SQVTM, CDR2 ANQGSEA. CDR3 length equals 12 residues. In DNA, the CDR3 is TGCAGCGTCGACCCGGGCAACACTGAAGCTTTCTTT. Protein product: CSVDPGNTEAFF.

This clone was counted between two and nine times. The chain links TRBV11-2 to TRBJ2-4; 8 positions agree with TRBD1. CDR3 length equals 14 residues. V was clipped by 5 bases and J by 6 bases; unmatched bases: 6. Per the germline V gene, CDR1 is SGHAT and CDR2 is FQNNGV. The CDR3 coding sequence is TGTGCCAGCAGCGCATGGACAGGGCTAAACATTCAGTACTTC. Protein: CASSAWTGLNIQYF.

The chain has TRBV9 and TRBJ2-4, with 7 nucleotides matching TRBD1. The V segment lost 3 bases and the J segment 6 bases; nucleotides outside the gene matches: 9. This CDR3 is built from 15 residues. Germline V lookup: CDR1 SGDLS, CDR2 YYNGEE. In DNA form, the CDR3 reads TGTGCCAGCAGCGCGCAGGGGGTGGTTGGAAACATTCAGTACTTC. It yields the protein CASSAQGVVGNIQYF.

The chain carries TRBV5-6 and TRBJ1-5; D gene uncertain. The V gene lost 0 bases and the J gene lost 0 bases, with 7 bases spanning the gap. The CDR3 totals 15 residues. Germline CDR1 reads SGHDT; CDR2 reads YYEEEE. Here the CDR3 DNA reads TGTGCCAGCAGCTTGGCCGGGTATAGCAATCAGCCCCAGCATTTT. Its protein product is CASSLAGYSNQPQHF.

The V call is TRBV9, the J call TRBJ2-3, with 14 nucleotides matching TRBD2. The CDR3 consists of 16 residues. Germline trimming cut 0 bases from V and 5 bases from J; bases unmatched to any gene: 2. The germline CDR1 and CDR2 sequences are SGDLS and YYNGEE. CDR3 sequence: CASSVGLAGGEDTQYF. The CDR3 DNA reads TGTGCCAGCAGCGTAGGACTAGCGGGGGGGGAAGATACGCAGTATTTT.

CDR3 in amino acids: CASSAQKGALYNEQFF. The CDR3 DNA reads TGTGCCAGCAGCGCCCAGAAGGGGGCCCTTTACAATGAGCAGTTCTTC. V usage is TRBV11-2 and J usage is TRBJ2-1; TRBD1 matches at 7 bases. Trimming took 5 bases from V and 4 from J; bases not matched to a gene: 11. The germline gives CDR1 SGHAT, CDR2 FQNNGV. The CDR3 has 16 residues.

This clone showed up just once. The chain has TRBV28 and TRBJ1-1; 8 bases map to TRBD1. The CDR3 is made up of 15 amino acids. With 4 bases clipped from V and 7 bases from J, the junction kept 11 bases outside the gene matches. Germline CDR1 is MDHEN and CDR2 is SYDVKM. CDR3 sequence: CASSSLAQGAGEAFF. CDR3 nucleotides: TGTGCCAGCAGTTCCCTCGCCCAGGGGGCTGGTGAAGCTTTCTTT.

The V gene is TRBV6-6, the J gene TRBJ1-1; no clear D. There are 15 residues in the CDR3. CDR1 and CDR2 from the germline V gene are MNHNY and SVGAGI (reference sequence). V gave up 6 bases and J gave up 4 bases, with 18 bases separating them. The chain's CDR3 is CASSPRGRLPTEAFF. The DNA for the CDR3 is TGTGCCAGCAGCCCAAGAGGGAGGTTGCCCACTGAAGCTTTCTTT.

The chain links TRBV10-2 to TRBJ1-6, with a tentative D call TRBD1 (5 bases). Germline assignment: CDR1 WSHSY and CDR2 SAAADI. This CDR3 is built from 14 residues. V was pared by 10 bases and J by 7 bases, with 17 bases between. The CDR3 sequence: CATKPGDGNSPLHF. The CDR3 coding sequence is TGCGCCACAAAACCCGGGGACGGGAATTCACCCCTCCACTTT.

The rearrangement uses TRBV15 and TRBJ2-7; D uncertain. Looked up from germline, CDR1 is LNHNV and CDR2 is YYDKDF (reference sequence). The CDR3 is made up of 15 amino acids. The V end lost 3 bases, the J end lost 2 bases, and 14 bases lay between the germline ends. The CDR3: CATSRGRARPYEQYF. The CDR3 nucleotides read TGTGCCACCAGCAGGGGAAGGGCCAGACCCTACGAGCAGTACTTC.

The rearrangement joins TRBV5-1 to TRBJ2-3; 7 positions agree with TRBD1. Trimming removed 0 bases from V and 1 base from J; junction bases left unmatched: 8. Germline lookup yields CDR1 SGHRS and CDR2 YFSETQ. There are 17 residues in the CDR3. The CDR3 DNA is TGCGCCAGCAGCTTGGCCGGGACAGTCCGTGGCACAGATACGCAGTATTTT. Its translation: CASSLAGTVRGTDTQYF.

The gene calls are TRBV7-8 and TRBJ1-6, with 9 positions matching TRBD1. Germline-derived CDR1 and CDR2 are SGHVS and FQNEAQ. This CDR3 has 18 amino acids. V lost 6 bases and J lost 0; bases outside the gene matches: 9. This CDR3 reads CASRQGARGSSYNSPLHF. DNA of the CDR3: TGTGCCAGCAGACAGGGGGCTAGGGGGAGCTCCTATAATTCACCCCTCCACTTT.

The chain couples TRBV2 to TRBJ1-5; D is unresolved. The germline gives CDR1 SNHLY, CDR2 FYNNEI. The CDR3 loop spans 14 amino acids. V lost 6 bases, J lost 4 bases, and 13 bases lay in between. In nucleotides, the CDR3 is TGTGCCAGCAGGGACCCCGCTAAAAATCAGCCCCAGCATTTT. As protein: CASRDPAKNQPQHF.

This rearrangement joins TRBV3-1 (or the pseudogene TRBV3-2) to TRBJ2-7; D ambiguous. Germline loops: CDR1 LGHDT, CDR2 YNNKEL (reference sequence). This CDR3 is 15 amino acids long. The germline V and J ends were trimmed by 4 bases and 5 bases, with 18 bases remaining between them. CDR3 sequence reads: CASSPKGGGAHEQYV. In nucleotides, the CDR3 is TGTGCCAGCAGCCCTAAGGGCGGTGGAGCGCACGAGCAGTACGTC.

The chain is built from TRBV7-9 and TRBJ1-2; 12 bases align to TRBD1. The CDR3 extends over 18 amino acids. Germline CDR1 reads SEHNR; CDR2 reads FQNEAQ (reference sequence). V dropped 5 bases and J dropped 0; count of bases not matched to a gene: 10. CDR3 loop: CASSPRGTGGATNYGYTF. Here the CDR3 DNA reads TGTGCCAGCAGCCCCCGCGGGACAGGGGGCGCAACTAACTATGGCTACACCTTC.

The gene calls are TRBV7-9 and TRBJ1-2; possibly TRBD1 for D (6 bases). Germline V gene data show CDR1 as SEHNR and CDR2 as FQNEAQ (reference sequence). The V end lost 5 bases, the J end lost 1 base, and 14 bases lay between the germline ends. This CDR3 region has 15 residues. The CDR3 nucleotides read TGTGCCAGCAGCCAGGACAGAGCATTTAACTATGGCTACACCTTC. Protein product: CASSQDRAFNYGYTF.

The chain combines TRBV18 with TRBJ2-5, with TRBD1 as a possible D gene (6 bases). The CDR3 covers 13 residues. The ends were cut back, 5 bases at V and 3 bases at J, with 10 bases in the middle. Germline CDR1 reads KGHSH; CDR2 reads LQKENI. CDR3 nucleotides: TGTGCCAGCTCAACAGGGATCGAAGAGACCCAGTACTTC. It yields the protein CASSTGIEETQYF.

The genes are TRBV5-6 and TRBJ2-5; D is perhaps TRBD2 (6 bases). V was cut by 0 bases and J by 5 bases, with 14 bases left in between. Germline V lookup: CDR1 SGHDT, CDR2 YYEEEE. The CDR3 totals 15 residues. The CDR3 region is CASSLGAGFKETQYF. DNA of the CDR3: TGTGCCAGCAGCTTGGGTGCGGGGTTCAAGGAGACCCAGTACTTC.

V gene TRBV30 combines with J gene TRBJ1-2; 9 bases match TRBD1. With 8 bases clipped from V and 8 bases from J, the junction kept 6 bases outside the gene matches. The CDR3 runs 11 residues. The germline CDR1 and CDR2 sequences are GTSNPN and SVGIG (reference sequence). This chain's CDR3 is CAGAGTGGYTF. The CDR3 coding sequence is TGTGCCGGGGCCGGGACAGGGGGCTACACCTTC.

The rearrangement links TRBV30 to TRBJ2-1; perhaps TRBD1 as D (6 bases). The CDR3 spans 13 residues. CDR1 is GTSNPN, CDR2 SVGIG, per germline (reference sequence). Trimming removed 5 bases from V and 8 bases from J, with 16 bases in between. CDR3 sequence reads: CAWVRPGVDEQFF. CDR3 coding DNA: TGTGCCTGGGTCCGACCAGGGGTCGATGAGCAGTTCTTC.

This chain links TRBV11-3 with TRBJ2-6; TRBD1 aligns across 7 bases. Germline CDR1 and CDR2: SGHNT and YENEEA. This CDR3 region has 17 residues. V shed 3 bases and J 0 bases; nucleotides not matched to a gene: 5. The DNA for the CDR3 is TGTGCCAGCAGCTTGTGGGACAGCAGCTCTGGGGCCAACGTCCTGACTTTC. It translates to CASSLWDSSSGANVLTF.

The chain is built from TRBV6-5 and TRBJ2-7; 7 nucleotides match TRBD1. This CDR3 has 14 residues. Germline assignment: CDR1 MNHEY and CDR2 SVGAGI. Trimming removed 6 bases from V and 3 bases from J; junction bases left unmatched: 8. For the CDR3, the DNA is TGTGCCAGCAGGACACGACAGGGCGGCTACGAGCAGTACTTC. Encoded protein: CASRTRQGGYEQYF.

DNA for the CDR3: TGTGCCAGCAGCGGACGCCGCTCTGGAAACACCATATATTTT. This translates into CASSGRRSGNTIYF. This sequence joins TRBV6-5 and TRBJ1-3; no clear D. Trimming shortened V by 6 bases and J by 0 bases, and 9 bases separated the two germline ends. Germline loops: CDR1 MNHEY, CDR2 SVGAGI. The CDR3 covers 14 residues.

Only a few counts were recorded for this clone. This chain joins TRBV20-1 and TRBJ2-3; maybe TRBD2 (7 bases). Deletions cut 3 bases from V and 2 bases from J, with 15 bases between. Germline-derived CDR1 and CDR2 are DFQATT and SNEGSKA (reference sequence). The CDR3 extends over 15 amino acids. DNA of the CDR3: TGCAGTGCTAGTCCTCGGGGGGCTTTCACAGATACGCAGTATTTT. Protein: CSASPRGAFTDTQYF.

The rearrangement uses TRBV5-4 and TRBJ2-2, with TRBD1 matching over 7 bases. Germline V CDR1 and CDR2: SGHNT, YYREEE (reference sequence). CDR3 size: 14 residues. V gave up 4 bases and J gave up 4 bases; unmatched junction bases: 4. CDR3 region: CASSRDRVTGELFF. The CDR3 coding sequence is TGTGCCAGCAGCCGTGACAGGGTCACCGGGGAGCTGTTTTTT.

This rearrangement joins TRBV20-1 to TRBJ1-5; tentative D call: TRBD1 (6 bases). The CDR3 length is 17 residues. The V end was cut by 3 bases, the J end by 5 bases, with 23 bases between. In germline, CDR1 is DFQATT, CDR2 SNEGSKA (reference sequence). CDR3 region: CSASGGGAKRNHQPQHF. The DNA of the CDR3 is TGCAGTGCTAGTGGAGGGGGTGCCAAACGAAATCATCAGCCCCAGCATTTT.